These 2 T cell receptor beta chains were sequenced from one sample in a study of cytomegalovirus exposure and HLA in healthy donors. Generated by immunoSEQ multiplex PCR, the TCRdb table keeps only in-frame clones and is missing some. The sample lists a few hundred thousand clones; about 90% were seen once. Sequencing used PBMCs. All receptors derive from a man aged 18 to 30 in good health and CMV-seropositive.

The chain is built from TRBV11-2 and TRBJ2-6; tentatively, D is TRBD1 (5 bases). Germline loops: CDR1 SGHAT, CDR2 FQNNGV. This CDR3 comprises 15 residues. Trimming took 7 bases from V and 1 from J, leaving 11 bases between them. The CDR3 is CASIPRASGANVLTF. CDR3 bases: TGTGCCAGCATCCCCAGGGCGTCTGGGGCCAACGTCCTGACTTTC.

The chain recombines TRBV4-3 with TRBJ2-2; possibly TRBD2 for D (6 bases). The germline CDR1 and CDR2 sequences are LGHNA and YSLEER. The CDR3 length is 16 residues. The V end was cut by 1 base, the J end by 5 bases, with 14 bases between. The CDR3 is CASSQAVGGSTGELFF. The CDR3 DNA is TGCGCCAGCAGCCAAGCGGTGGGAGGTTCGACCGGGGAGCTGTTTTTT.